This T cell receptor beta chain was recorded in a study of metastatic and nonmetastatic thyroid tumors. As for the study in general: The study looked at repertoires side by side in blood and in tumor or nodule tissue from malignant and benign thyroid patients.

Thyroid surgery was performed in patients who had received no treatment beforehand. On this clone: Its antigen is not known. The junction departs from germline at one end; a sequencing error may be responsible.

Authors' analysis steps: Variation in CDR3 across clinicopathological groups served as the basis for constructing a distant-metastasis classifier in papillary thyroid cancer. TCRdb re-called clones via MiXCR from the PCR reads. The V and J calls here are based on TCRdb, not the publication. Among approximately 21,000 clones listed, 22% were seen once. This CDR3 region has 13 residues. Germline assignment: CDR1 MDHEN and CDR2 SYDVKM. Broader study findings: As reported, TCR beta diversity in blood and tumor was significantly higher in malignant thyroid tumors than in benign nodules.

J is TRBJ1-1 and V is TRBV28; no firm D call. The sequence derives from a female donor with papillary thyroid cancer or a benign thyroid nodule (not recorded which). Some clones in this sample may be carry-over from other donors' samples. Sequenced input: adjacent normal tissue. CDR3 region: CASNIKGYTEGFF. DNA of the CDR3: TGTGCCAGCAATATCAAGGGTTACACTGAAGGTTTCTTT.